This TCR beta chain was sequenced during a study of cytomegalovirus exposure and HLA in healthy donors. The CDR3 runs to 13 residues. The germline gives CDR1 GTSNPN, CDR2 SVGIG (reference sequence). The V and J ends lost 5 bases and 2 bases, in that order; junction bases with no gene match: 4. About this clone itself: As yet, its antigen is unknown.

The table came from immunoSEQ multiplex PCR; TCRdb's copy has only in-frame clones and leaves some out. This table has about 160,000 clones, 95% to 97% appearing once. Findings of the study overall: TCR sequences were mostly rare, though some public TCRs occurred in many donors.

Material for sequencing was PBMCs. This chain joins TRBV30 and TRBJ2-5, with 8 nucleotides matching TRBD2. This sequence was found in a woman under 30 in good health and CMV-seronegative. CDR3 sequence (DNA): TGTGCCTGGGCGGGGGGACTTCAAGAGACCCAGTACTTC. Residues: CAWAGGLQETQYF. Full variable domain (rest looked up from reference TRBV30 and TRBJ2-5): SQTIHQWPATLVQPVGSPLSLECTVEGTSNPNLYWYRQAAGRGLQLLFYSVGIGQISSEVPQNLSASRPQDRQFILSSKKLLLSDSGFYLCAWAGGLQETQYFGPGTRLLVL.